These 26 T cell receptor beta chains originate from one sample sequenced in a study of Tregs in tolerant kidney transplant recipients. Sequencing used immunoSEQ multiplex PCR; TCRdb keeps in-frame clones, though not all of them. Altogether 65,000 or so clones are present, about 90% being singletons, with the ten largest covering 3.8%. Recipients received nonmyeloablative bone marrow transplants from related graft donors, with transient mixed chimerism. This specimen consisted of CD4+ T cells from blood (PBMCs), obtained 6 months after the transplant. Every receptor here comes from a human patient who received a combined kidney and bone marrow transplant. Some T cells may be graft donor cells.

The chain carries TRBV2 and TRBJ2-2; 8 bases are a match to TRBD1. The CDR3 sequence is 15 residues long. Germline CDR1 and CDR2: SNHLY and FYNNEI. V was pared by 5 bases and J by 3 bases, with 5 bases of the junction left unmatched. This chain's CDR3 is CASSFNRGDTGELFF. The CDR3 nucleotides are TGTGCCAGCAGTTTTAACAGGGGGGACACCGGGGAGCTGTTTTTT. Full variable domain (outside the CDR3, taken from reference TRBV2 and TRBJ2-2): EPEVTQTPSHQVTQMGQEVILRCVPISNHLYFYWYRQILGQKVEFLVSFYNNEISEKSEIFDDQFSVERPDGSNFTLKIRSTKLEDSAMYFCASSFNRGDTGELFFGEGSRLTVL.

The chain has TRBV7-2 and TRBJ2-5, with D possibly TRBD1 on 6 matching bases. The V gene's germline CDR1 is SGHTA and CDR2 FQGNSA. With 5 bases removed from V and 1 base from J, the gap between germline ends came to 14 bases. The CDR3 has 15 residues. CDR3 sequence reads: CASSPLTGFQETQYF. In nucleotides, the CDR3 is TGTGCCAGCAGCCCCCTAACAGGGTTCCAAGAGACCCAGTACTTC. Full variable domain (outside the CDR3, taken from reference TRBV7-2 and TRBJ2-5): GAGVSQSPSNKVTEKGKDVELRCDPISGHTALYWYRQSLGQGLEFLIYFQGNSAPDKSGLPSDRFSAERTGGSVSTLTIQRTQQEDSAVYLCASSPLTGFQETQYFGPGTRLLVL.

In its sample, this clone was seen a few times. This rearrangement joins TRBV29-1 to TRBJ2-2; the D gene is possibly TRBD2 (5 bases). The CDR3 contains 19 residues. Trimming took 7 bases from V and 3 from J, leaving 30 bases between them. Per germline, CDR1 SQVTM and CDR2 ANQGSEA. CDR3 amino acids: CSAPGGPSGESFYTGELFF. CDR3 sequence (DNA): TGCAGCGCCCCTGGCGGGCCCAGCGGAGAAAGTTTTTACACCGGGGAGCTGTTTTTT.

The chain combines TRBV19 with TRBJ1-1; D may be TRBD1 (6 bases). V was pared by 4 bases and J by 6 bases, with 15 bases between. The CDR3 is 14 amino acids. The germline V gene encodes CDR1 LNHDA and CDR2 SQIVND (reference sequence). The CDR3 spells CASSTRQGISEAFF. For the CDR3, the DNA is TGTGCCAGTAGTACCCGTCAGGGGATCTCTGAAGCTTTCTTT.

The chain has TRBV5-1 and TRBJ2-7; tentatively, D is TRBD1 (5 bases). Per the germline V gene, CDR1 is SGHRS and CDR2 is YFSETQ. This CDR3 has 12 residues. V was shortened by 5 bases and J by 0 bases, with 6 bases between the two germline ends. The CDR3 is CASRTDSYEQYF. The CDR3 bases are TGCGCCAGCAGGACAGACTCCTACGAGCAGTACTTC.

This clone showed up just a few times. This rearrangement joins TRBV7-2 to TRBJ2-1; 8 bases map to TRBD2. Germline V gives CDR1 SGHTA, CDR2 FQGNSA. V lost 4 bases, J lost 4 bases, and 6 bases stayed unmatched. This CDR3 comprises 15 residues. The CDR3 DNA sequence: TGTGCCAGCAGCTCCACTAGCGGACGATACAATGAGCAGTTCTTC. Its protein product is CASSSTSGRYNEQFF.

The chain carries TRBV11-3 and TRBJ2-5; D call uncertain. The germline V gene encodes CDR1 SGHNT and CDR2 YENEEA. The V gene lost 0 bases and the J gene lost 4 bases, with 9 bases spanning the gap. The CDR3 is 14 amino acids. The CDR3 is CASSLDPGAETQYF. Here the CDR3 DNA reads TGTGCCAGCAGCTTAGATCCGGGTGCAGAGACCCAGTACTTC. The whole variable domain, filled in from reference TRBV11-3 and TRBJ2-5, reads EAGVVQSPRYKIIEKKQPVAFWCNPISGHNTLYWYLQNLGQGPELLIRYENEEAVDDSQLPKDRFSAERLKGVDSTLKIQPAELGDSAVYLCASSLDPGAETQYFGPGTRLLVL.

The chain recombines TRBV28 with TRBJ2-3; 8 bases are shared with TRBD2. The junction had 15 bases not matched to a gene; V was cut back by 7 bases and J by 3 bases. The CDR3 contains 17 residues. In germline, CDR1 is MDHEN, CDR2 SYDVKM. Here the CDR3 DNA reads TGTGCCAGCACCCCCACTGGGGTAGCGGGGAGGACAGATACGCAGTATTTT. Its translation: CASTPTGVAGRTDTQYF.

The CDR3 sequence is CASSLWLGGNEKLFF. As DNA, the CDR3 is TGTGCCAGCAGTTTGTGGCTGGGAGGTAATGAAAAACTGTTTTTT. V is TRBV28 and J is TRBJ1-4; D remains unclear. The germline V and J ends were trimmed by 3 bases and 4 bases, with 12 bases remaining between them. This CDR3 is built from 15 residues. Germline lookup yields CDR1 MDHEN and CDR2 SYDVKM.

The chain carries TRBV5-1 and TRBJ2-3; 12 positions agree with TRBD2. With 1 base clipped from V and 1 base from J, the junction kept 7 bases outside the gene matches. CDR3 size: 18 residues. Germline values: CDR1 SGHRS, CDR2 YFSETQ. The CDR3 region is CASSLRLAGVIGTDTQYF. The CDR3 bases are TGCGCCAGCAGCTTGCGACTAGCGGGAGTTATCGGCACAGATACGCAGTATTTT.

This chain uses TRBV19 with TRBJ2-3, with D tentatively TRBD2 (5 bases). V lost 7 bases to trimming and J lost 3 bases, with 14 bases between them. The germline gives CDR1 LNHDA, CDR2 SQIVND (reference sequence). This CDR3 region has 14 residues. The CDR3 bases are TGTGCCAGTACCCATGGGCGGGCTACAGATACGCAGTATTTT. It translates to CASTHGRATDTQYF.

Only one count was recorded for this clone. Here the CDR3 DNA reads TGTGCCAGCAGCTTATGGGGACTAGCAGGCACAGATACGCAGTATTTT. Translation: CASSLWGLAGTDTQYF. This chain uses TRBV11-2 with TRBJ2-3; 9 bases map to TRBD2. CDR1 and CDR2 from the germline V gene are SGHAT and FQNNGV. This CDR3 is 16 amino acids long. V lost 2 bases and J lost 1; bases outside the gene matches: 4. The full variable domain, in which reference TRBV11-2 and TRBJ2-3 provide the parts outside the CDR3, is EAGVAQSPRYKIIEKRQSVAFWCNPISGHATLYWYQQILGQGPKLLIQFQNNGVVDDSQLPKDRFSAERLKGVDSTLKIQPAKLEDSAVYLCASSLWGLAGTDTQYFGPGTRLTVL.

The chain is built from TRBV5-6 and TRBJ2-2, with unresolved D. Germline V gene data show CDR1 as SGHDT and CDR2 as YYEEEE. CDR3 length: 14 amino acids. V was pared by 0 bases and J by 5 bases, with 8 bases between. The CDR3 DNA sequence: TGTGCCAGCAGCTTGGGCATACTTACCGGGGAGCTGTTTTTT. It specifies CASSLGILTGELFF.

The rearrangement joins TRBV4-1 to TRBJ2-5, with 16 bases matching TRBD2. V lost 0 bases and J lost 3; bases outside the gene matches: 10. This CDR3 has 20 residues. Germline CDR1 MGHRA, CDR2 YSYEKL. CDR3: CASSQDTGTSGRASKETQYF. CDR3 in DNA: TGCGCCAGCAGCCAAGATACGGGGACTAGCGGGAGGGCCTCCAAAGAGACCCAGTACTTC.

The rearrangement links TRBV7-7 to TRBJ2-2; weak D call: TRBD1 (5 bases). The CDR3 covers 15 residues. The V gene lost 0 bases and the J gene lost 1 base, with 6 bases spanning the gap. The germline V gene has CDR1 SSHAT and CDR2 FNYEAQ (reference sequence). The CDR3 here is CASSLAQGNTGELFF. As DNA, the CDR3 is TGTGCCAGCAGCTTAGCGCAGGGGAACACCGGGGAGCTGTTTTTT.

The chain couples TRBV2 to TRBJ1-1; TRBD1 aligns across 7 bases. Germline CDR1 reads SNHLY; CDR2 reads FYNNEI. Trimming at V came to 10 bases and at J to 2 bases, leaving 7 bases not matched to a gene. The CDR3 has 13 residues. The CDR3 reads CATEGQSNTEAFF. The CDR3 DNA reads as TGTGCCACCGAGGGACAGTCCAACACTGAAGCTTTCTTT.

The chain couples TRBV6-5 to TRBJ1-1; D remains ambiguous. Germline V gene lookup returns CDR1 MNHEY and CDR2 SVGAGI. The CDR3 has 11 amino acids. Trimming shortened V by 5 bases and J by 10 bases, and 11 bases separated the two germline ends. The CDR3 reads CASSNGIAAFF. The CDR3 bases are TGTGCCAGCAGTAACGGGATCGCAGCTTTCTTT.

The J gene is TRBJ2-1, the V gene TRBV6-5; D unclear. Deletions cut 6 bases from V and 8 bases from J, with 11 bases between. Germline V gene data show CDR1 as MNHEY and CDR2 as SVGAGI. This CDR3 is built from 12 residues. CDR3 loop: CASSGYKHEQFF. The CDR3 coding sequence is TGTGCCAGCAGCGGGTATAAGCATGAGCAGTTCTTC.

V is TRBV7-3 and J is TRBJ2-3; TRBD1 is a possible D gene (5 bases). In germline, CDR1 is SGHTA, CDR2 FQGTGA. Trimming pared 8 bases from V and 2 bases from J, leaving 11 bases between. The CDR3 loop spans 13 amino acids. The CDR3 region is CASGADLTDTQYF. The CDR3 DNA follows: TGTGCCAGCGGGGCGGACCTCACAGATACGCAGTATTTT. The variable domain in full, with the rest retrieved from reference TRBV7-3 and TRBJ2-3, is GAGVSQTPSNKVTEKGKYVELRCDPISGHTALYWYRQSLGQGPEFLIYFQGTGAADDSGLPNDRFFAVRPEGSVSTLKIQRTERGDSAVYLCASGADLTDTQYFGPGTRLTVL.

J is TRBJ2-7 and V is TRBV7-2, with D possibly being TRBD2 (5 bases). There are 14 residues in the CDR3. V lost 3 bases and J lost 7, with 16 bases in between. Germline-derived CDR1 and CDR2 are SGHTA and FQGNSA. DNA for the CDR3: TGTGCCAGCAGCTTTGGAGCCGGGAACTGGGAGCAGTACTTC. As protein: CASSFGAGNWEQYF.

The V and J genes are TRBV4-2 and TRBJ2-6; D is perhaps TRBD1 (5 bases). CDR3 length: 16 amino acids. Trimming cost V 0 bases and J 2 bases, with 8 bases left between them. Germline V gene sequence: CDR1 LGHNA, CDR2 YNFKEQ. The CDR3 bases are TGTGCCAGCAGCCAAGATATACAGGCTGGGGCCAACGTCCTGACTTTC. Its translation: CASSQDIQAGANVLTF.

CDR3: CASSLTQGTTGELFF. CDR3 coding DNA: TGTGCCAGCAGCTTAACGCAGGGAACCACCGGGGAGCTGTTTTTT. This chain links TRBV7-3 with TRBJ2-2; a possible D gene is TRBD1 (5 bases). With 0 bases removed from V and 4 bases from J, the gap between germline ends came to 9 bases. This CDR3 contains 15 residues. Germline V gives CDR1 SGHTA, CDR2 FQGTGA. Combining the CDR3 with reference TRBV7-3 and TRBJ2-2 gives the whole variable domain GAGVSQTPSNKVTEKGKYVELRCDPISGHTALYWYRQSLGQGPEFLIYFQGTGAADDSGLPNDRFFAVRPEGSVSTLKIQRTERGDSAVYLCASSLTQGTTGELFFGEGSRLTVL.

In DNA form, the CDR3 reads TGTGCCAGCAGTCGACAGGGGTTTTATGGCTACACCTTC. Translated, it gives CASSRQGFYGYTF. The chain joins TRBV11-3 to TRBJ1-2; 8 bases line up with TRBD1. CDR3 size: 13 residues. CDR1 and CDR2 (germline): SGHNT, YENEEA. The trim removed 6 bases at V and 5 bases at J, leaving 5 bases unmatched.

The V call is TRBV19, the J call TRBJ2-5, with TRBD2 matching 12 bases. The CDR3 runs to 14 residues. The V gene's germline CDR1 is LNHDA and CDR2 SQIVND (reference sequence). After removal of 7 bases from V and 2 bases from J, the junction contained 2 bases not matched to a gene. The CDR3 coding sequence is TGTGCCAGTAAAGGGACTAGCGGGCAAGAGACCCAGTACTTC. It specifies CASKGTSGQETQYF.

This clone was seen a handful of times. The chain uses TRBV4-2 and TRBJ2-3; 7 nucleotides match TRBD2. Germline V CDR1 and CDR2: LGHNA, YNFKEQ. V dropped 8 bases and J dropped 2; count of bases not matched to a gene: 13. The length of the CDR3 is 16 residues. The CDR3 reads CASLRDAGENTDTQYF. The CDR3 DNA reads TGTGCCAGCCTCCGGGACGCGGGGGAAAACACAGATACGCAGTATTTT.

The V call is TRBV7-2, the J call TRBJ1-1; tentatively, D is TRBD1 (5 bases). Germline loops: CDR1 SGHTA, CDR2 FQGNSA. The CDR3 length is 14 residues. V dropped 3 bases and J dropped 4 bases, with 12 bases sitting between them. CDR3 protein: CASSFGGEITEAFF. As DNA, the CDR3 is TGTGCCAGCAGCTTCGGGGGGGAAATCACTGAAGCTTTCTTT.